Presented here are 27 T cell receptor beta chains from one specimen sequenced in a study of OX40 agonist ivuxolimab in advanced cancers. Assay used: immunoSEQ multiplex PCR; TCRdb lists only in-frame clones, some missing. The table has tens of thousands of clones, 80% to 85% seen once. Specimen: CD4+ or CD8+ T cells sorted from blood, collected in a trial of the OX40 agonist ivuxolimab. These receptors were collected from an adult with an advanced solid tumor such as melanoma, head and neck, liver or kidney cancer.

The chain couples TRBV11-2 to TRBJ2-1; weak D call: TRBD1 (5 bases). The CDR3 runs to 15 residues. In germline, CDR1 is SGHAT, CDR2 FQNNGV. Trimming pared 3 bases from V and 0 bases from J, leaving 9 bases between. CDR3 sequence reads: CASSLYRSSYNEQFF. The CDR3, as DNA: TGTGCCAGCAGCTTGTACAGGAGCTCCTACAATGAGCAGTTCTTC.

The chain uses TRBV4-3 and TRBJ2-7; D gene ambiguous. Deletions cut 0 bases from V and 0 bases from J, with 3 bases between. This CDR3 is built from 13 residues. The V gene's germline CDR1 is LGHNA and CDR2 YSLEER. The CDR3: CASSQDNSYEQYV. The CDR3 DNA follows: TGCGCCAGCAGCCAAGATAACTCCTACGAGCAGTACGTC.

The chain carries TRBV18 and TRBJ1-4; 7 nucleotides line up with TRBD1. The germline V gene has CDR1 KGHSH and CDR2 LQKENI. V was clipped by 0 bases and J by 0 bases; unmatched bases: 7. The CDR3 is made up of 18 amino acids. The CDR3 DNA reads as TGTGCCAGCTCACCACCGGGGAGGGGGCTCGCAACTAATGAAAAACTGTTTTTT. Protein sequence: CASSPPGRGLATNEKLFF.

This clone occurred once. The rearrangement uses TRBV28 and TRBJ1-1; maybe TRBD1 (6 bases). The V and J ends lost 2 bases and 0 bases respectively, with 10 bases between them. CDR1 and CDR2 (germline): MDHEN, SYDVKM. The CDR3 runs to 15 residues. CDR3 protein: CASSLGQSMNTEAFF. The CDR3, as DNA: TGTGCCAGCAGTTTAGGACAGAGCATGAACACTGAAGCTTTCTTT.

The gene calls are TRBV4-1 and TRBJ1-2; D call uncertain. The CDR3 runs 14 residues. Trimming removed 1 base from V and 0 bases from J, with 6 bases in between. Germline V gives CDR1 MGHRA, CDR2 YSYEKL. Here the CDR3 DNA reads TGCGCCAGCAGCCAAGTAATGACTAACTATGGCTACACCTTC. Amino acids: CASSQVMTNYGYTF.

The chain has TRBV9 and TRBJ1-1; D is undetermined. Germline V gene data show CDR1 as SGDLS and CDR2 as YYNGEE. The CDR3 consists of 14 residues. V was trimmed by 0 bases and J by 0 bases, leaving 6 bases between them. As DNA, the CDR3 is TGTGCCAGCAGCGTAGAGGCCCTGAACACTGAAGCTTTCTTT. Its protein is CASSVEALNTEAFF.

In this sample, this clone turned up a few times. Here the CDR3 reads CASSVIAADEAFF. DNA of the CDR3: TGTGCCAGCAGCGTAATTGCAGCCGATGAAGCTTTCTTT. The rearrangement joins TRBV9 to TRBJ1-1; D is unresolved. The CDR3 has 13 residues. Deletions cut 1 base from V and 7 bases from J, with 11 bases between. The V gene's germline CDR1 is SGDLS and CDR2 YYNGEE.

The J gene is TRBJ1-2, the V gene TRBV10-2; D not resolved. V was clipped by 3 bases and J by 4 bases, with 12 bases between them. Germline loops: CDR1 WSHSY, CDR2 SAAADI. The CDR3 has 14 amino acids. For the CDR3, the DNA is TGCGCCAGCAGTGACACCTTAGGATTCTATGGCTACACCTTC. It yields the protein CASSDTLGFYGYTF.

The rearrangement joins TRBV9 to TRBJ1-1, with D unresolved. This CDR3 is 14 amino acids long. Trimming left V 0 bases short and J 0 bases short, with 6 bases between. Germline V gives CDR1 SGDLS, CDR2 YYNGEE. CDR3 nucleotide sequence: TGTGCCAGCAGCGTAGCGGGTTTGAACACTGAAGCTTTCTTT. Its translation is CASSVAGLNTEAFF.

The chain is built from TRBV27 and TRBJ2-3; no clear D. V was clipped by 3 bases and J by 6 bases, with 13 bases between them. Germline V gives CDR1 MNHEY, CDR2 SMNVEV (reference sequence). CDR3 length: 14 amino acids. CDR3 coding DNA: TGTGCCAGCAGTTTCGGGTGGACGTCCGATACGCAGTATTTT. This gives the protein CASSFGWTSDTQYF.

The chain's CDR3 is CASSEIVNSPLHF. The DNA for the CDR3 is TGTGCCAGCAGTGAAATCGTAAATTCACCCCTCCACTTT. The chain recombines TRBV6-1 with TRBJ1-6, with no clear D. V lost 2 bases, J lost 7 bases, and 6 bases lay in between. Germline V gene data show CDR1 as MNHNS and CDR2 as SASEGT. The CDR3 length is 13 residues.

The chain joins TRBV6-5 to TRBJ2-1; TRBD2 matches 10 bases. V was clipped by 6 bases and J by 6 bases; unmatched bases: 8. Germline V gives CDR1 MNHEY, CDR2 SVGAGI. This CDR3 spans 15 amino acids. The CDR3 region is CASRERGGLGNEQFF. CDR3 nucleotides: TGTGCCAGCAGAGAGCGGGGGGGCCTCGGCAATGAGCAGTTCTTC.

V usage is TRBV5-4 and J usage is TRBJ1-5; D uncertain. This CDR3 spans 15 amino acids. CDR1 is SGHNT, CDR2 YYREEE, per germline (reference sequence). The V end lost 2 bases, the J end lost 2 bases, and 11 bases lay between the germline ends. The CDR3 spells CASSFSLRGNQPQHF. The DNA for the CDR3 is TGTGCCAGCAGCTTCTCACTCCGGGGCAATCAGCCCCAGCATTTT.

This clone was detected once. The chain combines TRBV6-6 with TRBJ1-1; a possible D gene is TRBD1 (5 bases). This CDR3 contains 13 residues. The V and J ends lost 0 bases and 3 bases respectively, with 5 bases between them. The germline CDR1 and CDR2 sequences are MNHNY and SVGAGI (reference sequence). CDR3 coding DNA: TGTGCCAGCAGTTACTCGGGACACACTGAAGCTTTCTTT. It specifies CASSYSGHTEAFF.

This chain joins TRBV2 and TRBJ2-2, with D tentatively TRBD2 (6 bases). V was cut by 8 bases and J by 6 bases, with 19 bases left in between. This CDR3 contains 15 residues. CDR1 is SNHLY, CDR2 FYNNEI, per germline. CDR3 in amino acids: CASWDSTLSSGELFF. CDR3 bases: TGTGCCAGCTGGGACTCGACTCTCTCCTCCGGGGAGCTGTTTTTT.

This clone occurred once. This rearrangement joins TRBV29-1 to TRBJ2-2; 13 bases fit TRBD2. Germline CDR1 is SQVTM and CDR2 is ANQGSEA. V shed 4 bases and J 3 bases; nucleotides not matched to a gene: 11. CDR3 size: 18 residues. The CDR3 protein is CSVAPGLAGNGDTGELFF. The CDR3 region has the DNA TGCAGCGTTGCACCGGGACTAGCGGGAAATGGGGACACCGGGGAGCTGTTTTTT.

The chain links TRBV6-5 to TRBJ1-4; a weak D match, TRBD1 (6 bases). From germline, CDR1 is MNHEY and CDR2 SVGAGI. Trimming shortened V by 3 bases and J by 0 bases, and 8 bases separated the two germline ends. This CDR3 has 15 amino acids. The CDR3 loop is CASSYTGSTNEKLFF. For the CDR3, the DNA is TGTGCCAGCAGTTATACAGGGTCAACTAATGAAAAACTGTTTTTT.

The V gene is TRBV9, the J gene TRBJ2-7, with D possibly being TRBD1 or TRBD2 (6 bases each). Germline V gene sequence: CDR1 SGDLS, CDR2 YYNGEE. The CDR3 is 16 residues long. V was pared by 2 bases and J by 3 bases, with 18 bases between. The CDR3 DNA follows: TGTGCCAGCAGCGTGGGGGGCCTGGCGAATGTCTACGAGCAGTACTTC. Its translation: CASSVGGLANVYEQYF.

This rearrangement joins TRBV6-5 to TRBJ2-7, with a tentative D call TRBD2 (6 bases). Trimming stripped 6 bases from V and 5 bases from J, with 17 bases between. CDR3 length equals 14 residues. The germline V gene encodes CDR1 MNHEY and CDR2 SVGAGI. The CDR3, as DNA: TGTGCCAGCAGCCTCTTGGAGGGGATCGACGAGCAGTACGTC. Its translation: CASSLLEGIDEQYV.

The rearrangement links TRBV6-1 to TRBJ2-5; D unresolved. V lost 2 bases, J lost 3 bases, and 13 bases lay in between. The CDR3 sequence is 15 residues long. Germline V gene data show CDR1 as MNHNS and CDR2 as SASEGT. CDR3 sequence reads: CASSELTLVEETQYF. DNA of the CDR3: TGTGCCAGCAGTGAACTGACACTCGTGGAAGAGACCCAGTACTTC.

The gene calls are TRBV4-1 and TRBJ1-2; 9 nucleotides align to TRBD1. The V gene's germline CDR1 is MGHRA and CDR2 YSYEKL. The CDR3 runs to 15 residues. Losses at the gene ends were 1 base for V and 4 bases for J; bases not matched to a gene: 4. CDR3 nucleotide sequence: TGCGCCAGCAGCCAAGTGACAGGGGGGACCTATGGCTACACCTTC. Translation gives CASSQVTGGTYGYTF.

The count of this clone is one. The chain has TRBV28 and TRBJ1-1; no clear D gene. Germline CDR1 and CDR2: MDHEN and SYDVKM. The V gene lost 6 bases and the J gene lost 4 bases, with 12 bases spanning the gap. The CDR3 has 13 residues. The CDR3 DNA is TGTGCCAGCAGAATCTTACAAGCCACTGAAGCTTTCTTT. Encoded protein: CASRILQATEAFF.

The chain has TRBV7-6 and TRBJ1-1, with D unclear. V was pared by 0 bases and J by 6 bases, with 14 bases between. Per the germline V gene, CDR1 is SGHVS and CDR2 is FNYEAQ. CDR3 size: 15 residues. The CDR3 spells CASSLAAFGVSEAFF. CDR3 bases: TGTGCCAGCAGCTTAGCGGCCTTCGGAGTCTCTGAAGCTTTCTTT.

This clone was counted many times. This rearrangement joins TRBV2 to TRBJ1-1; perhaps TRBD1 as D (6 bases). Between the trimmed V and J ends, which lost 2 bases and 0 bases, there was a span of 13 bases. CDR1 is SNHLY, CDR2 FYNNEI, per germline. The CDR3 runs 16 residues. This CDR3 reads CASSETGAEMNTEAFF. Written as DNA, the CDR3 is TGTGCCAGCAGTGAAACGGGGGCTGAGATGAACACTGAAGCTTTCTTT.

The CDR3 sequence is CASSLLAGDLTTEQFF. The CDR3 DNA sequence: TGTGCCAGCAGTTTATTGGCGGGAGATCTTACAACTGAGCAGTTCTTC. This chain joins TRBV27 and TRBJ2-1; 7 bases are a match to TRBD2. CDR1 and CDR2 from the germline V gene are MNHEY and SMNVEV (reference sequence). V lost 1 base, J lost 9 bases, and 12 bases stayed unmatched. The CDR3 extends over 16 amino acids.

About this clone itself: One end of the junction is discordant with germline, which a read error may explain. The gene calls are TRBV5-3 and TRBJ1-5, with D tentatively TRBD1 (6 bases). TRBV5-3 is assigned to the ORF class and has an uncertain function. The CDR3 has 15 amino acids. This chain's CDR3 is CASSLSRGGNQPQHF. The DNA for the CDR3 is TGTGCCAGCAGCTTGTCCAGGGGAGGCAATCAGCCCCAGCATTTT.

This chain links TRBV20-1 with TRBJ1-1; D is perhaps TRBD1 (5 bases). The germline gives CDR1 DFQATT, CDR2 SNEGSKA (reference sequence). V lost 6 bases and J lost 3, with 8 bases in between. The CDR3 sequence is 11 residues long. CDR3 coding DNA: TGCAGTGCCCGGGACCACACTGAAGCTTTCTTT. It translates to CSARDHTEAFF.